These 10 T cell receptor beta chains came from one sample sequenced in a study of blood T cell repertoires in COVID-19. Here immunoSEQ multiplex PCR was the method, and the copy in TCRdb shows in-frame clones only, minus some. The sample carries around 150,000 clones, roughly 93% recorded once. The sample comprised peripheral blood. These receptors were collected from a woman between 55 and 75 years old with COVID-19, enrolled during active disease.

The rearrangement joins TRBV4-3 to TRBJ2-7; D perhaps matches TRBD2 (6 bases). V lost 2 bases and J lost 5, with 7 bases in between. There are 12 residues in the CDR3. Germline loops: CDR1 LGHNA, CDR2 YSLEER. The CDR3: CASSQPGDEQYF. The CDR3 DNA follows: TGCGCCAGCAGCCAACCGGGGGACGAGCAGTACTTC.

This chain connects TRBV5-6 to TRBJ1-5; a possible D gene is TRBD1 (6 bases). The CDR3 sequence is 16 residues long. Germline CDR1 SGHDT, CDR2 YYEEEE. V was clipped by 4 bases and J by 2 bases, with 16 bases between them. The CDR3 spells CASSRRTGFGNQPQHF. In nucleotides, the CDR3 is TGTGCCAGCAGCAGGAGAACAGGGTTCGGCAATCAGCCCCAGCATTTT.

This clone has a handful of counts. This chain uses TRBV9 with TRBJ1-1; D is uncertain. CDR3 length: 14 residues. Germline CDR1 reads SGDLS; CDR2 reads YYNGEE. Trimming removed 0 bases at V and 7 bases at J, with 13 bases between. The CDR3 DNA reads as TGTGCCAGCAGCGTAGTAATATCGGCAGGTGAAGCTTTCTTT. The encoded protein is CASSVVISAGEAFF.

The chain carries TRBV5-1 and TRBJ2-5; D possibly corresponds to TRBD1 (5 bases). Germline V gene data show CDR1 as SGHRS and CDR2 as YFSETQ. Deletions cut 4 bases from V and 5 bases from J, with 18 bases between. This CDR3 comprises 15 residues. CDR3 loop: CASSVAQTAMETQYF. The CDR3 nucleotides read TGCGCCAGCAGCGTAGCACAGACAGCCATGGAGACCCAGTACTTC.

This rearrangement joins TRBV5-6 to TRBJ2-3; 7 bases map to TRBD1. V gave up 5 bases and J gave up 3 bases; unmatched junction bases: 9. CDR1 and CDR2 (germline): SGHDT, YYEEEE. The CDR3 spans 15 residues. CDR3 sequence (DNA): TGTGCCAGCAGGCGGACAGGCGTCGGGACAGATACGCAGTATTTT. Translation gives CASRRTGVGTDTQYF.

This clone was counted a single time. The V call is TRBV6-1, the J call TRBJ1-1; D call uncertain. Looked up from germline, CDR1 is MNHNS and CDR2 is SASEGT. Deletions cut 1 base from V and 2 bases from J, with 5 bases between. CDR3 length: 13 residues. The CDR3 region has the DNA TGTGCCAGCAGTGAAGTTCGTAACACTGAAGCTTTCTTT. It specifies CASSEVRNTEAFF.

The chain joins TRBV5-4 to TRBJ1-1, with a tentative D call TRBD1 (5 bases). Germline V lookup: CDR1 SGHNT, CDR2 YYREEE (reference sequence). The V gene lost 2 bases and the J gene lost 8 bases, with 13 bases spanning the gap. The CDR3 has 13 amino acids. The CDR3 loop is CASSFLPAGEAFF. As DNA, the CDR3 is TGTGCCAGCAGCTTTCTTCCGGCAGGGGAAGCTTTCTTT.

The CDR3 loop is CASSPSHRYNSPLHF. The CDR3 DNA follows: TGTGCCAGCAGCCCTTCCCACAGGTATAATTCACCCCTCCACTTT. The chain has TRBV3-1 (or the pseudogene TRBV3-2) and TRBJ1-6; a possible D gene is TRBD1 (5 bases). CDR3 length: 15 residues. Trimming took 4 bases from V and 4 from J, leaving 11 bases between them. Germline loops: CDR1 LGHDT, CDR2 YNNKEL (reference sequence).

The J gene is TRBJ1-1, the V gene TRBV6-5, with D possibly matching TRBD1 (6 bases). CDR1 is MNHEY, CDR2 SVGAGI, per germline. The CDR3 consists of 15 residues. V was cut by 5 bases and J by 2 bases, with 15 bases left in between. The CDR3 bases are TGTGCCAGCAGTAGAGAGCAGGGGATTAACACTGAAGCTTTCTTT. This codes for CASSREQGINTEAFF.

The V gene is TRBV5-1, the J gene TRBJ2-2; a possible D gene is TRBD2 (7 bases). This CDR3 comprises 16 residues. Trimming stripped 3 bases from V and 0 bases from J, with 12 bases between. The germline gives CDR1 SGHRS, CDR2 YFSETQ. CDR3 protein: CASSWGGRTNTGELFF. DNA of the CDR3: TGCGCCAGCAGCTGGGGGGGCAGAACGAACACCGGGGAGCTGTTTTTT.